This T cell receptor beta chain originates from a study of cytotoxic CD8 clonotypes in ibrutinib-treated CLL. Study-wide background: After median approximately 70 months, roughly 15 stayed in remission, about 12 progressed; responses around 25 partial, 2 complete. Specimens for response were gathered following a median about twelve months of therapy, spanning 6 to 36. Study outcomes and limitations: Public clonotypes, rarely seen, contracted or held steady on treatment. There were differences in sampling times between sustained-remission and progressing patients.

About this clone: Its antigen remains unidentified.

Germline V CDR1 and CDR2: SGHRS, YFSETQ. This CDR3 spans 14 amino acids. The V and J ends lost 0 bases and 6 bases respectively, with 12 bases between them. TCRdb's table, derived via immunoSEQ multiplex PCR, lists solely in-frame clones and lacks some. This sample has 13,000 to 15,000 clones, with around 48% found just once. This clonotype originated in a human donor with chronic lymphocytic leukemia. V usage is TRBV5-1 and J usage is TRBJ2-5, with D possibly matching TRBD1 (6 bases). Source: PBMCs, taken at a 24-month disease-progression time point, from a patient treated with ibrutinib. CDR3 DNA sequence: TGCGCCAGCAGCTTGGAGGGGGATGTACAGACCCAGTACTTC. This translates into CASSLEGDVQTQYF.